This TCR beta chain was profiled in a study of early T cells in non-severe SARS-CoV-2 infection (dated by TCRdb to the early 2020s). With respect to the entire study: Bulk RNA from unsorted whole blood was used for TCR sequencing, so alpha and beta chains could not be paired. Overall study outcomes, separate from this receptor: VDJdb matching was skewed toward anti-spike CD8 responses, so virus-specific expansions were likely underestimated and private and CD4 specificities were missed.

CDR1 is given as SGHRS and CDR2 as YFSETQ, both from the germline V gene. V gives up 3 bases and J gives up 2 bases, and the segment between their germline ends measures 20 bases. From the cysteine through the phenylalanine, the CDR3 covers 17 amino acids. The retained sequence is limited to the CDR3, 51 bases, with the frame set at the first base. The study was a case-control design nested within a healthcare worker cohort in London, UK, with weekly nasopharyngeal swab PCR tests and blood sampling. Healthcare workers were recruited during the week of the UK lockdown, between 23 and 31 March 2020, and followed weekly for up to roughly 16 weeks. Library method: 5' RACE. Sequencing was carried out with a NextSeq 500. In the TCR library protocol, unique molecular identifiers were attached to individual cDNA molecules to correct for PCR bias and sequencing error. Sequencing covered both TCR alpha and beta chains, and within each sample the abundances of alpha and beta sequences were tightly co-correlated. In the original analysis: Decombinator V4 was used to perform V gene, J gene and CDR3 annotation of TCR sequences. Expanded TCRs were defined as changing significantly between any two time points under a Poisson model with p below 0.0001. TCR abundances were normalised to the total number of TCRs sequenced per sample and were expressed as counts per million. TRAV1-2 paired with TRAJ12, TRAJ20 or TRAJ33 defined MAIT TCRs, while TRAV10 paired with TRAJ18 defined iNKT TCRs. A search of VDJdb, accessed on 1 November 2021, was run for TCRs annotated to CMV, EBV and SARS-CoV-2, with TCRs annotated for multiple antigens excluded. TCRdb reworked the public reads: Q25 trimming with fastp, MiXCR clone assembly, productive beta chains retained. Merged by CDR3 protein, the rows form single entries marked with the most common genes and DNA. The V and J calls shown here were made by TCRdb, not taken from the authors' results. This sample holds roughly 50,000 distinct CDR3 sequences; around 5.2% were observed only once. About 4.3% of the sample is taken by the ten largest.

This clonotype was observed many times. No antigen is known for it. No base-level quality is on record; no much larger clone is a single base apart. The rearranged chain carries TRBV5-1 and TRBJ1-2, with a weak D call of TRBD1 (6 bases match). The sequence was collected from an adult who was a healthcare worker with PCR-confirmed SARS-CoV-2 infection or an uninfected control (not recorded which). The sample consisted of whole blood. At the DNA level, the sequence is TGCGCCAGCAGCTCCTCGGCCCCCAGGGGTTCCAACTATGGCTACACCTTC. This yields the protein CASSSSAPRGSNYGYTF.